This TCR beta chain was observed in a study of blood T cell repertoires in COVID-19. V lost 1 base to trimming and J lost 4 bases, with 10 bases between them. The CDR3 runs 14 residues. The germline gives CDR1 SGHRS, CDR2 YFSETQ. Clones were read by immunoSEQ multiplex PCR, and TCRdb kept only the in-frame ones, dropping some. This sample has around 140,000 clones, with more than 80% found just once. Sequenced material: peripheral blood. This receptor was obtained from a man younger than 35 with COVID-19, enrolled during active disease. The chain uses TRBV5-1 and TRBJ2-3; D is possibly TRBD1 (6 bases). CDR3 amino acids: CASSLTGRADTQYF. CDR3 bases: TGCGCCAGCAGCTTGACAGGGCGGGCAGATACGCAGTATTTT.